Presented here are 4 T cell receptor beta chains from one specimen sequenced in a study of T-cell reconstitution after alpha-beta-depleted transplantation in children. Unique molecular identifiers featured in how the TCRbeta library was prepared. TCRdb itself ran the PCR reads through MiXCR, one entry per CDR3 protein. The table records a few hundred thousand distinct CDR3 sequences, 25% to 30% of them present only once. This specimen consisted of PBMCs, obtained before TCRalphabeta/CD19-depleted stem cell transplant. The receptors come from a boy under two years old with Wiskott-Aldrich syndrome, due to receive a stem cell transplant.

This clonotype was seen a handful of times. This chain uses TRBV24-1 with TRBJ2-2; no firm D call. This CDR3 has 14 amino acids. V was cut by 8 bases and J by 4 bases, with 13 bases left in between. Germline CDR1 reads KGHDR; CDR2 reads SFDVKD. The chain's CDR3 is CATKALYITGELFF. The DNA for the CDR3 is TGTGCCACCAAGGCCCTATACATCACCGGGGAGCTGTTTTTT.

The chain has TRBV5-4 and TRBJ2-7; 7 positions match TRBD2. J was trimmed by 5 bases and V by 7 bases; bases with no gene match: 15. This CDR3 comprises 15 residues. In germline, CDR1 is SGHNT, CDR2 YYREEE (reference sequence). The CDR3 DNA is TGTGCCAGCCGCCCGGGAGTGGGAGGGCCTAACGAGCAGTACTTC. It codes for CASRPGVGGPNEQYF. The variable domain in full, completed from reference TRBV5-4 and TRBJ2-7, reads ETGVTQSPTHLIKTRGQQVTLRCSSQSGHNTVSWYQQALGQGPQFIFQYYREEENGRGNFPPRFSGLQFPNYSSELNVNALELDDSALYLCASRPGVGGPNEQYFGPGTRLTVT.

This clonotype turned up a few times. This chain connects TRBV6-2 or TRBV6-3 to TRBJ1-1; D ambiguous. The germline V and J ends were trimmed by 2 bases and 4 bases, with 11 bases remaining between them. CDR1 and CDR2 (germline): MNHEY, SVGEGT. CDR3 length: 14 amino acids. CDR3 DNA sequence: TGTGCCAGCAGTTACCACGCCTCAGGCACTGAAGCTTTCTTT. Protein product: CASSYHASGTEAFF.

V is TRBV12-3 or TRBV12-4 and J is TRBJ2-3; D is perhaps TRBD2 (6 bases). V shed 7 bases and J shed 3 bases, with 17 bases lying between them. CDR3 length: 15 residues. The CDR3: CASTDRRAGTDTQYF. DNA of the CDR3: TGTGCCAGCACCGACCGAAGGGCGGGGACAGATACGCAGTATTTT.